This is a list of T cell receptor beta chains from one sample in a study of shared clonotypes between healthy human individuals. TCRdb keeps only in-frame clones here, not all; method: immunoSEQ multiplex PCR. The table includes 1,400,000 or so clones, approximately 98.5% detected once. Sequencing input: naive CD4+ T cells sorted from blood. These receptors all stem from a man aged 30 to 45 in good health. The CDR3 runs from the conserved cysteine through the conserved F or W. Fields, in order: J gene, clone size, V gene, D gene, CDR3 protein, CDR3 DNA. The D gene is left open where the match is weak. Not all rows give a size; the values are once, few, many and, for expanded clones, a class.

j_call: TRBJ2-7
clone_size: -
v_call: TRBV28
d_call: -
cdr3_aa: CASSGPFRGFAYEQYF
cdr3_nt: TGTGCCAGCAGTGGGCCCTTCCGTGGGTTTGCTTACGAGCAGTACTTC

j_call: TRBJ2-7
clone_size: -
v_call: TRBV29-1
d_call: -
cdr3_aa: CSVVGPGMMGEQYF
cdr3_nt: TGCAGCGTTGTTGGGCCCGGAATGATGGGGGAGCAGTACTTC

j_call: TRBJ1-2
clone_size: -
v_call: TRBV7-9
d_call: TRBD1
cdr3_aa: CASSLAQGYGYTF
cdr3_nt: TGTGCCAGCAGCTTAGCACAGGGGTATGGCTACACCTTC

j_call: TRBJ2-3
clone_size: -
v_call: TRBV19
d_call: TRBD1
cdr3_aa: CASSIKQGAKYF
cdr3_nt: TGTGCCAGTAGTATCAAACAGGGGGCGAAGTATTTT

j_call: TRBJ2-5
clone_size: -
v_call: TRBV28
d_call: TRBD1
cdr3_aa: CASSLGDRAQSPQYF
cdr3_nt: TGTGCCAGCAGTTTAGGGGACAGGGCCCAAAGTCCCCAGTACTTC

j_call: TRBJ2-1
clone_size: -
v_call: TRBV5-1
d_call: -
cdr3_aa: CASSWNRDYNEQFF
cdr3_nt: TGCGCCAGCAGCTGGAACAGGGACTACAATGAGCAGTTCTTC

j_call: TRBJ1-3
clone_size: -
v_call: TRBV20-1
d_call: -
cdr3_aa: CSLLTGNTIYF
cdr3_nt: TGCAGTCTACTAACAGGGAACACCATATATTTT

j_call: TRBJ1-1
clone_size: -
v_call: TRBV18
d_call: -
cdr3_aa: CASSTVPTGNTEAFF
cdr3_nt: TGTGCCAGCTCAACGGTGCCGACAGGCAACACTGAAGCTTTCTTT

j_call: TRBJ2-3
clone_size: -
v_call: TRBV9
d_call: TRBD2
cdr3_aa: CASSAPRLAGGVDTQYF
cdr3_nt: TGTGCCAGCAGCGCGCCCCGACTAGCGGGAGGGGTAGATACGCAGTATTTT

j_call: TRBJ2-6
clone_size: -
v_call: TRBV19
d_call: -
cdr3_aa: CASSIDRSGTRLSGANVLTF
cdr3_nt: TGTGCCAGTAGTATAGATCGTTCCGGGACTCGACTCTCTGGGGCCAACGTCCTGACTTTC

j_call: TRBJ2-7
clone_size: -
v_call: TRBV18
d_call: TRBD1
cdr3_aa: CASSLGQFAEQYF
cdr3_nt: TGTGCCAGCTCACTGGGACAGTTTGCCGAGCAGTACTTC

j_call: TRBJ2-1
clone_size: -
v_call: TRBV6-5
d_call: -
cdr3_aa: CASSRNPGEQFF
cdr3_nt: TGTGCCAGCAGTCGGAATCCAGGAGAGCAGTTCTTC

j_call: TRBJ1-5
clone_size: -
v_call: TRBV7-9
d_call: -
cdr3_aa: CASSLGDSSNQPQHF
cdr3_nt: TGTGCCAGCAGCTTAGGAGACAGTAGCAATCAGCCCCAGCATTTT

j_call: TRBJ2-7
clone_size: -
v_call: TRBV21-1
d_call: -
cdr3_aa: CASSQRQGREYEQYF
cdr3_nt: TGTGCCAGCAGCCAGAGACAGGGTCGGGAATACGAGCAGTACTTC

j_call: TRBJ2-1
clone_size: -
v_call: TRBV6-1
d_call: -
cdr3_aa: CASSELAEQFF
cdr3_nt: TGTGCCAGCAGTGAATTGGCTGAGCAGTTCTTC

j_call: TRBJ2-7
clone_size: -
v_call: TRBV4-1
d_call: TRBD2
cdr3_aa: CASSQDPAGSSYEQYF
cdr3_nt: TGCGCCAGCAGCCAAGATCCAGCGGGGAGCTCCTACGAGCAGTACTTC

j_call: TRBJ2-5
clone_size: -
v_call: TRBV5-1
d_call: TRBD2
cdr3_aa: CASSLGLAGAGETQYF
cdr3_nt: TGCGCCAGCAGCTTGGGACTAGCGGGAGCCGGAGAGACCCAGTACTTC

j_call: TRBJ2-5
clone_size: -
v_call: TRBV7-6
d_call: -
cdr3_aa: CASSLVWKETQYF
cdr3_nt: TGTGCCAGCAGCTTAGTCTGGAAAGAGACCCAGTACTTC

j_call: TRBJ2-4
clone_size: once
v_call: TRBV19
d_call: -
cdr3_aa: CASSPRFKNIQYF
cdr3_nt: TGTGCCAGTAGTCCTAGATTCAAAAACATTCAGTACTTC

j_call: TRBJ1-5
clone_size: -
v_call: TRBV4-1
d_call: TRBD1
cdr3_aa: CASSHGQGTNNQPQHF
cdr3_nt: TGCGCCAGCAGCCACGGACAGGGGACGAACAATCAGCCCCAGCATTTT

j_call: TRBJ2-6
clone_size: -
v_call: TRBV2
d_call: -
cdr3_aa: CASSGPDSGANVLTF
cdr3_nt: TGTGCCAGCTCAGGGCCGGACTCTGGGGCCAACGTCCTGACTTTC

j_call: TRBJ2-3
clone_size: -
v_call: TRBV9
d_call: TRBD2
cdr3_aa: CASSGTSGSTDTQYF
cdr3_nt: TGTGCCAGCAGCGGGACTAGCGGTAGCACAGATACGCAGTATTTT

j_call: TRBJ1-1
clone_size: -
v_call: TRBV28
d_call: -
cdr3_aa: CASSSFYDGISGGGKAFF
cdr3_nt: TGTGCCAGCAGTAGCTTTTACGACGGCATAAGTGGGGGAGGGAAAGCTTTCTTT

j_call: TRBJ1-4
clone_size: -
v_call: TRBV4-2
d_call: -
cdr3_aa: CASSQEGGGQANEKLFF
cdr3_nt: TGTGCCAGCAGCCAAGAGGGAGGTGGGCAGGCTAATGAAAAACTGTTTTTT

j_call: TRBJ2-7
clone_size: -
v_call: TRBV19
d_call: -
cdr3_aa: CASSSGSEQYF
cdr3_nt: TGTGCCAGTAGTTCCGGGAGCGAGCAGTACTTC

j_call: TRBJ2-7
clone_size: -
v_call: TRBV15
d_call: -
cdr3_aa: CATSRDHSIRFF
cdr3_nt: TGTGCCACCAGCAGAGATCACTCGATTCGGTTCTTC